A single sample is the source of the 28 T cell receptor beta chains below, sequenced in a study of blood T cell repertoires in COVID-19. Profiled with immunoSEQ multiplex PCR; TCRdb holds only in-frame clones, not every one. The sample shows fewer than 200,000 clones, roughly 87% of them seen only once. Sample: PBMCs or T cells enriched from blood (not recorded which). All receptors derive from a human donor with acute COVID-19. The donor label of this sample is uncertain.

The V call is TRBV5-1, the J call TRBJ2-5, with TRBD2 as a possible D gene (5 bases). The CDR3 has 15 residues. Germline CDR1 and CDR2: SGHRS and YFSETQ. V gave up 4 bases and J gave up 5 bases, with 18 bases separating them. Here the CDR3 DNA reads TGCGCCAGCAGCCTCTTGGGCCAGCGGTGGGAGACCCAGTACTTC. This codes for CASSLLGQRWETQYF.

This chain uses TRBV19 with TRBJ2-1; D may be TRBD2 (5 bases). V lost 3 bases and J 7 bases, leaving 13 bases between the germline ends. The CDR3 sequence is 14 residues long. Germline V gene sequence: CDR1 LNHDA, CDR2 SQIVND (reference sequence). Here the CDR3 reads CASSIPPSRNEQFF. CDR3 DNA: TGTGCCAGTAGTATCCCCCCTAGCAGGAATGAGCAGTTCTTC.

This clone appeared once. The rearrangement uses TRBV7-2 and TRBJ1-2; D remains unclear. From germline, CDR1 is SGHTA and CDR2 FQGNSA. The length of the CDR3 is 14 residues. Trimming left V 1 base short and J 8 bases short, with 14 bases between. CDR3 sequence reads: CASSLVSPAQGYTF. Written as DNA, the CDR3 is TGTGCCAGCAGCTTAGTATCCCCCGCACAGGGCTACACCTTC.

Concerning this clone: Other DNA sequences from this sample encode an identical CDR3 as well. CDR3 sequence: CASSLTGGGTEAFF. The CDR3 nucleotides read TGTGCCAGCAGCTTGACAGGGGGAGGTACTGAAGCTTTCTTT. The chain combines TRBV7-9 with TRBJ1-1; 9 bases map to TRBD1. Trimming removed 3 bases from V and 5 bases from J; junction bases left unmatched: 4. The germline gives CDR1 SEHNR, CDR2 FQNEAQ (reference sequence). This CDR3 is built from 14 residues.

The rearrangement joins TRBV27 to TRBJ1-5, with D possibly matching TRBD1 (6 bases). Germline V gene data show CDR1 as MNHEY and CDR2 as SMNVEV (reference sequence). Deletions cut 5 bases from V and 2 bases from J, with 10 bases between. The CDR3 consists of 14 residues. CDR3 sequence: CASSLQGGNQPQHF. CDR3 nucleotides: TGTGCCAGCAGTCTACAGGGTGGCAATCAGCCCCAGCATTTT.

The chain combines TRBV19 with TRBJ2-7; 8 nucleotides match TRBD1. Losses at the gene ends were 5 bases for V and 13 bases for J; bases not matched to a gene: 7. Germline CDR1 reads LNHDA; CDR2 reads SQIVND (reference sequence). The CDR3 contains 11 residues. As DNA, the CDR3 is TGTGCCAGTAGTGTCGGACAGGGATTATACTTC. Translated: CASSVGQGLYF.

This clone was seen just once. This chain links TRBV30 with TRBJ1-3, with a tentative D call TRBD1 (6 bases). Germline loops: CDR1 GTSNPN, CDR2 SVGIG (reference sequence). The V and J ends lost 0 bases and 0 bases respectively, with 12 bases between them. The CDR3 contains 16 residues. The CDR3, as DNA: TGTGCCTGGAGTGTAGGGCAGGGGCCCTCTGGAAACACCATATATTTT. Its protein is CAWSVGQGPSGNTIYF.

This clone has a handful of counts. The chain joins TRBV4-2 to TRBJ2-7; 7 nucleotides match TRBD1. The J segment lost 5 bases and the V segment lost 1 base, leaving 8 bases of the junction unmatched. Germline V gene data show CDR1 as LGHNA and CDR2 as YNFKEQ. The CDR3 is 15 amino acids. The CDR3 DNA sequence: TGTGCCAGCAGCCAAGTTGGCAGGGGGTTCGACGAGCAGTACTTC. It encodes CASSQVGRGFDEQYF.

J is TRBJ2-1 and V is TRBV3-1 (or the pseudogene TRBV3-2), with 9 bases matching TRBD2. This CDR3 has 15 amino acids. Looked up from germline, CDR1 is LGHDT and CDR2 is YNNKEL (reference sequence). The junction had 7 bases not matched to a gene; V was cut back by 1 base and J by 9 bases. This chain's CDR3 is CASSQVGGGAVEQFF. Here the CDR3 DNA reads TGTGCCAGCAGCCAAGTTGGCGGGGGGGCCGTTGAGCAGTTCTTC.

The J gene is TRBJ2-1, the V gene TRBV4-1; D gene unclear. The CDR3 covers 16 residues. The V end lost 3 bases, the J end lost 0 bases, and 12 bases lay between the germline ends. CDR1 is MGHRA and CDR2 is YSYEKL in the germline V gene. The CDR3 spells CASSQQRWSSYNEQFF. The CDR3 DNA follows: TGCGCCAGCAGCCAGCAGCGTTGGAGCTCCTACAATGAGCAGTTCTTC.

This clone showed up just once. The J gene is TRBJ1-2, the V gene TRBV29-1, with TRBD1 matching over 8 bases. J was trimmed by 7 bases and V by 3 bases; bases with no gene match: 10. Germline V lookup: CDR1 SQVTM, CDR2 ANQGSEA. The CDR3 loop spans 14 amino acids. CDR3 region: CSVEAPGQALGYTF. CDR3 DNA sequence: TGCAGCGTTGAGGCACCGGGACAGGCTCTTGGCTACACCTTC.

The V call is TRBV4-2, the J call TRBJ2-2; D unresolved. This CDR3 spans 13 amino acids. Germline V gene data show CDR1 as LGHNA and CDR2 as YNFKEQ. The V gene lost 3 bases and the J gene lost 4 bases, with 6 bases spanning the gap. The CDR3 protein is CASSHPGTGELFF. The CDR3 coding sequence is TGTGCCAGCAGCCACCCGGGCACCGGGGAGCTGTTTTTT.

With regard to this clone: The same CDR3 can be traced to other DNA sequences in this sample. V gene TRBV21-1 combines with J gene TRBJ2-7; the table gives TRBD2 as D, unverified against the DNA. TRBV21-1 is marked as a pseudogene. The CDR3 contains 18 residues. Written as DNA, the CDR3 is TGTGCCAGCAGCAAAGGGGGACTAGCGGGGGGGCGGGACTACGAGCAGTACTTC. Its protein product is CASSKGGLAGGRDYEQYF.

The chain recombines TRBV25-1 with TRBJ2-2; D not certain. CDR3 length equals 14 residues. Trimming removed 3 bases at V and 5 bases at J, with 10 bases between. Germline V CDR1 and CDR2: MGHDK, SYGVNS. This CDR3 is CASSDRARTGELFF. Written as DNA, the CDR3 is TGTGCCAGCAGTGACAGAGCGAGGACCGGGGAGCTGTTTTTT. The variable domain in full, with the rest retrieved from reference TRBV25-1 and TRBJ2-2, is EADIYQTPRYLVIGTGKKITLECSQTMGHDKMYWYQQDPGMELHLIHYSYGVNSTEKGDLSSESTVSRIRTEHFPLTLESARPSHTSQYLCASSDRARTGELFFGEGSRLTVL.

The J gene is TRBJ1-1, the V gene TRBV19, with 7 bases lining up with TRBD1. Germline trimming cut 5 bases from V and 4 bases from J; bases unmatched to any gene: 4. The CDR3 covers 13 residues. Germline CDR1 LNHDA, CDR2 SQIVND (reference sequence). The CDR3 sequence is CASSSHRGTEAFF. The DNA for the CDR3 is TGTGCCAGTAGTTCCCACAGGGGCACTGAAGCTTTCTTT. Full variable domain (outside the CDR3, taken from reference TRBV19 and TRBJ1-1): DGGITQSPKYLFRKEGQNVTLSCEQNLNHDAMYWYRQDPGQGLRLIYYSQIVNDFQKGDIAEGYSVSREKKESFPLTVTSAQKNPTAFYLCASSSHRGTEAFFGQGTRLTVV.

This rearrangement joins TRBV6-1 to TRBJ1-1; no definite D call. This CDR3 contains 16 residues. Germline V gene sequence: CDR1 MNHNS, CDR2 SASEGT. The V and J ends lost 0 bases and 6 bases respectively, with 17 bases between them. CDR3: CASSEADRPPGAEAFF. For the CDR3, the DNA is TGTGCCAGCAGTGAAGCAGATCGACCCCCCGGGGCTGAAGCTTTCTTT.

The gene calls are TRBV15 and TRBJ1-2; TRBD1 matches 7 bases. CDR1 is LNHNV, CDR2 YYDKDF, per germline (reference sequence). The trim removed 4 bases at V and 6 bases at J, leaving 8 bases unmatched. The CDR3 contains 14 residues. The DNA of the CDR3 is TGTGCCACCAGCACCCGACTCACAGGGGATGGCTACACCTTC. This sequence encodes CATSTRLTGDGYTF.

The V call is TRBV9, the J call TRBJ1-2; 7 positions match TRBD1. This CDR3 spans 15 amino acids. V trimming: 4 bases; J trimming: 2 bases; junction bases outside the gene matches: 8. The germline V gene encodes CDR1 SGDLS and CDR2 YYNGEE. The CDR3 loop reads CASSTQNRGNYGYTF. For the CDR3, the DNA is TGTGCCAGCAGCACTCAAAACAGGGGAAACTATGGCTACACCTTC. Using reference TRBV9 and TRBJ1-2 for the parts outside the CDR3, the full variable domain is DSGVTQTPKHLITATGQRVTLRCSPRSGDLSVYWYQQSLDQGLQFLIQYYNGEERAKGNILERFSAQQFPDLHSELNLSSLELGDSALYFCASSTQNRGNYGYTFGSGTRLTVV.

This sequence joins TRBV10-3 and TRBJ1-1; perhaps TRBD1 as D (5 bases). The CDR3 covers 13 residues. V lost 10 bases and J 3 bases, leaving 15 bases between the germline ends. Germline V gene data show CDR1 as ENHRY and CDR2 as SYGVKD. CDR3: CATEAPGDTEAFF. CDR3 sequence (DNA): TGTGCCACCGAGGCCCCGGGGGACACTGAAGCTTTCTTT.

The CDR3, as DNA: TGTGCCAGCAGCTTACTGGGGCCCGGTGAGCAGTTCTTC. Its translation is CASSLLGPGEQFF. The V gene is TRBV7-3, the J gene TRBJ2-1; TRBD1 is a possible D gene (5 bases). Looked up from germline, CDR1 is SGHTA and CDR2 is FQGTGA. The CDR3 contains 13 residues. V was pared by 2 bases and J by 9 bases, with 11 bases between. The entire variable domain, with the rest obtained from reference TRBV7-3 and TRBJ2-1, is as follows: GAGVSQTPSNKVTEKGKYVELRCDPISGHTALYWYRQSLGQGPEFLIYFQGTGAADDSGLPNDRFFAVRPEGSVSTLKIQRTERGDSAVYLCASSLLGPGEQFFGPGTRLTVL.

The J gene is TRBJ1-2, the V gene TRBV6-1; D is perhaps TRBD1 (6 bases). Germline-derived CDR1 and CDR2 are MNHNS and SASEGT. The CDR3 runs 11 residues. Trimming shortened V by 10 bases and J by 8 bases, and 14 bases separated the two germline ends. CDR3: CATTGLGGYTF. In nucleotides, the CDR3 is TGTGCCACCACAGGGTTGGGAGGCTACACCTTC.

J is TRBJ2-3 and V is TRBV7-3, with D perhaps matching TRBD2 (7 bases). This CDR3 comprises 15 residues. Germline assignment: CDR1 SGHTA and CDR2 FQGTGA. V dropped 1 base and J dropped 5 bases, with 13 bases sitting between them. CDR3 in DNA: TGTGCCAGCAGCTTAAGGCCGGGGGGCGTAGATACGCAGTATTTT. Translated: CASSLRPGGVDTQYF.

V gene TRBV6-5 combines with J gene TRBJ1-2; a weak D match, TRBD1 (6 bases). Germline V gives CDR1 MNHEY, CDR2 SVGAGI. The CDR3 loop spans 14 amino acids. Deletions cut 5 bases from V and 2 bases from J, with 12 bases between. CDR3 in DNA: TGTGCCAGCAGTAATGGACAGATAAACTATGGCTACACCTTC. This encodes CASSNGQINYGYTF.

The V gene is TRBV9, the J gene TRBJ2-2; TRBD2 matches 13 bases. V shed 0 bases and J 6 bases; nucleotides not matched to a gene: 2. Looked up from germline, CDR1 is SGDLS and CDR2 is YYNGEE. The CDR3 contains 16 residues. In DNA, the CDR3 is TGTGCCAGCAGCGTAGAAACTAGCGGGGGGGCCGGGGAGCTGTTTTTT. This translates into CASSVETSGGAGELFF.

The count of this clone is one. V and J are TRBV6-5 and TRBJ1-2; the match to TRBD1 covers 7 bases. There are 14 residues in the CDR3. The junction had 4 bases not matched to a gene; V was cut back by 2 bases and J by 4 bases. The V gene's germline CDR1 is MNHEY and CDR2 SVGAGI. The CDR3 coding sequence is TGTGCCAGCAGTTACAGACAGGGCCTCTATGGCTACACCTTC. It is translated as CASSYRQGLYGYTF.

The CDR3, as DNA: TGCAGCGTTGAAGGACAGGTGGGCACTGAAGCTTTCTTT. Translated, it gives CSVEGQVGTEAFF. The chain combines TRBV29-1 with TRBJ1-1, with D possibly matching TRBD1 (6 bases). Deletions cut 1 base from V and 4 bases from J, with 10 bases between. CDR3 length: 13 residues. Germline V CDR1 and CDR2: SQVTM, ANQGSEA.

CDR3 sequence reads: CASSEQDTQYF. CDR3 DNA sequence: TGTGCCAGCAGTGAGCAGGATACGCAGTATTTT. This chain joins TRBV2 and TRBJ2-3, with D uncertain. Trimming stripped 3 bases from V and 6 bases from J, with 4 bases between. This CDR3 contains 11 residues. CDR1 is SNHLY and CDR2 is FYNNEI in the germline V gene.

This chain joins TRBV19 and TRBJ2-3; 14 bases are shared with TRBD2. Trimming removed 4 bases from V and 4 bases from J; junction bases left unmatched: 7. The CDR3 has 17 residues. CDR1 LNHDA and CDR2 SQIVND come from the germline V gene (reference sequence). The CDR3 nucleotides are TGTGCCAGTAGTAACCCGGGACTAGCGGGGGTGGCAGATACGCAGTATTTT. This codes for CASSNPGLAGVADTQYF.